A single sample gave rise to the 9 T cell receptor beta chains below, sequenced in a study of T cell responses to AZD1222 COVID-19 vaccine. TCRdb keeps only in-frame clones here, not all; method: immunoSEQ multiplex PCR. The table shows approximately 67,000 clones, with roughly 84% occurring only once. The sample was peripheral blood, taken on day 0 of AZD1222 vaccination. All receptors come from an adult in good health.

The chain links TRBV18 to TRBJ1-6, with TRBD1 matching 9 bases. The CDR3 is made up of 16 amino acids. With 0 bases clipped from V and 10 bases from J, the junction kept 7 bases outside the gene matches. Per the germline V gene, CDR1 is KGHSH and CDR2 is LQKENI. The CDR3 bases are TGTGCCAGCTCACCACCGGCCGGGACAGGGAACTCACCCCTCCACTTT. The encoded protein is CASSPPAGTGNSPLHF.

CDR3 region: CASSSGPGGGYTF. For the CDR3, the DNA is TGTGCCAGCAGCTCGGGACCGGGGGGCGGCTACACCTTC. The chain recombines TRBV7-2 with TRBJ1-2; D perhaps matches TRBD1 (6 bases). The germline gives CDR1 SGHTA, CDR2 FQGNSA. The CDR3 is 13 amino acids. Trimming pared 4 bases from V and 8 bases from J, leaving 14 bases between.

The gene calls are TRBV3-1 (or the pseudogene TRBV3-2) and TRBJ2-5, with TRBD2 matching 9 bases. Trimming at V came to 6 bases and at J to 4 bases, leaving 0 bases not matched to a gene. The germline V gene encodes CDR1 LGHDT and CDR2 YNNKEL (reference sequence). The length of the CDR3 is 12 residues. Here the CDR3 DNA reads TGTGCCAGCAGACTAGCGGGAGAGACCCAGTACTTC. As protein: CASRLAGETQYF.

Worth noting for this clone: The same CDR3 can be traced to other DNA sequences in this sample. The chain links TRBV9 to TRBJ2-5, with a tentative D call TRBD2 (6 bases). This CDR3 region has 15 residues. Per the germline V gene, CDR1 is SGDLS and CDR2 is YYNGEE. Trimming took 0 bases from V and 4 from J, leaving 13 bases between them. For the CDR3, the DNA is TGTGCCAGCAGCGTAGATTCGGGGCGGGGAGAGACCCAGTACTTC. Translation gives CASSVDSGRGETQYF.

The genes are TRBV6-2 or TRBV6-3 and TRBJ1-5; D is possibly TRBD1 (5 bases). Germline V CDR1 and CDR2: MNHEY, SVGEGT. The ends were cut back, 1 base at V and 0 bases at J, with 7 bases in the middle. The CDR3 contains 15 residues. CDR3 amino acids: CASSYWGYSNQPQHF. CDR3 bases: TGTGCCAGCAGTTACTGGGGCTATAGCAATCAGCCCCAGCATTTT.

This clone was seen only once. The chain combines TRBV12-3 or TRBV12-4 with TRBJ2-7; 13 bases fit TRBD2. CDR3 length: 13 amino acids. The ends lost 6 bases at V and 9 bases at J; junction bases unmatched: 5. The CDR3 region has the DNA TGTGCCAGCAGACTAGCGGGGGGGCCTAGGCAGTACTTC. Its translation: CASRLAGGPRQYF.

Written as DNA, the CDR3 is TGCGCCAGCAGCCCTGGACTAGCGGGAGGATATACCGGGGAGCTGTTTTTT. Amino acids: CASSPGLAGGYTGELFF. The chain links TRBV5-1 to TRBJ2-2; 14 nucleotides agree with TRBD2. J lost 5 bases, V lost 4 bases, and 7 bases had no gene match. The CDR3 extends over 17 amino acids. The germline V gene has CDR1 SGHRS and CDR2 YFSETQ.

This chain joins TRBV4-2 and TRBJ1-2, with a weak D call TRBD1 (5 bases). CDR1 and CDR2 (germline): LGHNA, YNFKEQ. The CDR3 totals 15 residues. Deletions cut 0 bases from V and 7 bases from J, with 15 bases between. CDR3 protein: CASSQERGALAGYTF. The CDR3 bases are TGTGCCAGCAGCCAAGAACGGGGCGCGTTGGCTGGCTACACCTTC.

The chain carries TRBV6-1 and TRBJ1-5, with unresolved D. This CDR3 region has 16 residues. V lost 1 base and J lost 5, with 15 bases in between. Germline CDR1 MNHNS, CDR2 SASEGT. CDR3: CASSEVSFWFDQPQHF. The CDR3 bases are TGTGCCAGCAGTGAAGTCTCTTTTTGGTTTGATCAGCCCCAGCATTTT.